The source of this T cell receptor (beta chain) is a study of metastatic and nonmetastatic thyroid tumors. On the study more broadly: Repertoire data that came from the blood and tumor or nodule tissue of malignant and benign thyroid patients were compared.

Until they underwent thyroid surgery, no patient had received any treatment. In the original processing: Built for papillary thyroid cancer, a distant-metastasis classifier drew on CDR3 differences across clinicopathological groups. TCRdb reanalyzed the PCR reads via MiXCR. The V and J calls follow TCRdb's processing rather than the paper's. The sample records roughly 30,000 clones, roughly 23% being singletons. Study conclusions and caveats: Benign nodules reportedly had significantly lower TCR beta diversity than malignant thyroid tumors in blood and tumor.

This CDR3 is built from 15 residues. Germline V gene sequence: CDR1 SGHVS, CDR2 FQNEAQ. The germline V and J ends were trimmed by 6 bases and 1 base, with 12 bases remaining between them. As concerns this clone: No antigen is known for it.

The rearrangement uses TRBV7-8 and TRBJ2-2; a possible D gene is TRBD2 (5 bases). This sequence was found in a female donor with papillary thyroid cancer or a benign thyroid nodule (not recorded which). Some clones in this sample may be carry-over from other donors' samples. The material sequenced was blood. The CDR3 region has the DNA TGTGCCAGCAGATTTAGTAGCGAGAACACCGGGGAGCTGTTTTTT. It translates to CASRFSSENTGELFF.